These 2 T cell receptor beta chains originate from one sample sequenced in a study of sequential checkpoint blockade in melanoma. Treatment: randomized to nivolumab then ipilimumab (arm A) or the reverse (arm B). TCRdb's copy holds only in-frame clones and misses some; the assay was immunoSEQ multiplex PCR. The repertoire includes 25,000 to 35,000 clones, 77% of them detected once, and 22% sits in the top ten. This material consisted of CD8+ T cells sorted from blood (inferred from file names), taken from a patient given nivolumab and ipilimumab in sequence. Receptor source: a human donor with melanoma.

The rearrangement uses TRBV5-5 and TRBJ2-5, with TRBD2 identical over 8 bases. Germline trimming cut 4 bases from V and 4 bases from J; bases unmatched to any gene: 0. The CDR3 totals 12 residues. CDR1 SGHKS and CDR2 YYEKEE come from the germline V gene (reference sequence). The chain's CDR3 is CASSLAGETQYF. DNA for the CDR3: TGTGCCAGCAGCCTAGCGGGAGAGACCCAGTACTTC. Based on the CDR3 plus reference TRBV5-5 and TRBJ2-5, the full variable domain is DAGVTQSPTHLIKTRGQQVTLRCSPISGHKSVSWYQQVLGQGPQFIFQYYEKEERGRGNFPDRFSARQFPNYSSELNVNALLLGDSALYLCASSLAGETQYFGPGTRLLVL.

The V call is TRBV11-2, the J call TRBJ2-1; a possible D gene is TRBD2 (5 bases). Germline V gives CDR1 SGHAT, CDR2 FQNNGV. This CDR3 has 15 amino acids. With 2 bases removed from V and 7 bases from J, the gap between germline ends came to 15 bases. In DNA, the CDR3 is TGTGCCAGCAGCTTATCCCTTACTAGTGGGAATGAGCAGTTCTTC. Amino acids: CASSLSLTSGNEQFF.